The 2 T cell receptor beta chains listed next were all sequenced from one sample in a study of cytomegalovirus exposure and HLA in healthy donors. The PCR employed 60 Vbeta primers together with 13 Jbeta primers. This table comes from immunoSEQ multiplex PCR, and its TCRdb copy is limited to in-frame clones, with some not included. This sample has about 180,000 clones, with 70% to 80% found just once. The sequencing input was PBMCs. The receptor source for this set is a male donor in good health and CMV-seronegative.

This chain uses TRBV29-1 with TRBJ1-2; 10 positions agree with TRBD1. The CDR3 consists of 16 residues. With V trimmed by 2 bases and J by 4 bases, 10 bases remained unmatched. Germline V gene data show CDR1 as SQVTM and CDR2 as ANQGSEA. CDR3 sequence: CSVESRGTGDGYGYTF. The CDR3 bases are TGCAGCGTTGAAAGTAGAGGGACAGGGGACGGCTATGGCTACACCTTC.

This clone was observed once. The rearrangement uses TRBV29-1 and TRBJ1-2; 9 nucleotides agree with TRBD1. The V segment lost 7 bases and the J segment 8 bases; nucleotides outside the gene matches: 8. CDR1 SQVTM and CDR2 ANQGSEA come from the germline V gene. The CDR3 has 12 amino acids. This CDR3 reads CSGGTGKGGYTF. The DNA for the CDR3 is TGCAGCGGGGGGACAGGGAAAGGGGGCTACACCTTC.